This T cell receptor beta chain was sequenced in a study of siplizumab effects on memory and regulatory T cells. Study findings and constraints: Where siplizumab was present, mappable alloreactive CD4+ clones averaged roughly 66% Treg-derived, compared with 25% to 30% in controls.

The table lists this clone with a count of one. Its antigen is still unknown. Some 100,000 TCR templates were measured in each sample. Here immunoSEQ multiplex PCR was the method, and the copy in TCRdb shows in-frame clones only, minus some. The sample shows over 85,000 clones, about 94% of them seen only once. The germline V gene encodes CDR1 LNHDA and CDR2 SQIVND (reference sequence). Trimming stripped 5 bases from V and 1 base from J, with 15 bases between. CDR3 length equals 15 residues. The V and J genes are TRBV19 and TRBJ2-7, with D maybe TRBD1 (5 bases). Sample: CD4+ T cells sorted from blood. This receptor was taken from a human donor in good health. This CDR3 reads CASSPSRAGSYEQYF. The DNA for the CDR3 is TGTGCCAGTAGTCCCTCCAGGGCAGGGTCCTACGAGCAGTACTTC.